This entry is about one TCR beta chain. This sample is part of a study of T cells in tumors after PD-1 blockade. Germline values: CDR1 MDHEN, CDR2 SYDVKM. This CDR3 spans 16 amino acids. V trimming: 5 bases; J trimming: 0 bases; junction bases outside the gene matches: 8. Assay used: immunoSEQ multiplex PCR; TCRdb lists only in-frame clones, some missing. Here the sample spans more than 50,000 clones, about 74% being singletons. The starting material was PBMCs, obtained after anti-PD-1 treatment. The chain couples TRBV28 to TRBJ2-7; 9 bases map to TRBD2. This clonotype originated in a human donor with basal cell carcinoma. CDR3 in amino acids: CASSPGLAVTSYEQYF. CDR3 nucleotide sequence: TGTGCCAGCAGTCCGGGACTAGCTGTTACCTCCTACGAGCAGTACTTC.